This entry concerns a single TCR beta chain. Investigators amplified TCR beta CDR3 regions from RNA transcripts. HTBI primers were used in a first-round RT-PCR, which preceded a second-round multiplex PCR. TCRdb itself ran the multiplex PCR reads through MiXCR, one entry per CDR3 protein. Among 1 million to 1.3 million distinct CDR3 sequences listed, about two fifths were seen once. This record belongs to a study of Graves' ophthalmopathy and Graves' hyperthyroidism. Diagnoses were established from clinical symptoms, serum thyroxine, TRAb, thyroid ultrasound and orbital computed tomography. This TCR was sampled from an adult man with Graves' hyperthyroidism. The sample consisted of peripheral blood or thyroid tissue (not recorded which).

The CDR3 is CATSREVYEQFF. As DNA, the CDR3 is TGTGCCACCAGCAGAGAGGTGTATGAGCAGTTCTTC. The chain recombines TRBV15 with TRBJ2-1; D unclear. Germline loops: CDR1 LNHNV, CDR2 YYDKDF (reference sequence). Trimming shortened V by 0 bases and J by 8 bases, and 5 bases separated the two germline ends. The CDR3 contains 12 residues.